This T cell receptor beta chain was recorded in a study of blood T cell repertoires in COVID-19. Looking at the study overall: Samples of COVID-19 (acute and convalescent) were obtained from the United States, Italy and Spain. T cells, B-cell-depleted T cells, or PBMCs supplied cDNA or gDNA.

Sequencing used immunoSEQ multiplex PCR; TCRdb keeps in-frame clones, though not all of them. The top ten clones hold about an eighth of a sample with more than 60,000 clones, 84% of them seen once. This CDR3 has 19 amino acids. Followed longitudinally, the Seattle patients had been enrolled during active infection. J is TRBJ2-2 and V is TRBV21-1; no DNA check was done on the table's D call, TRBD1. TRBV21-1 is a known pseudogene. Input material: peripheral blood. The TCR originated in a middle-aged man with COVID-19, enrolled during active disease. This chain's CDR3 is CASTSPSCWDRGLTGELFF. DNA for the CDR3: TGTGCCAGCACCTCCCCTTCTTGTTGGGACAGGGGGCTTACCGGGGAGCTGTTTTTT.